These T cell receptor beta chains were read from a single sample in a study of T cell changes during pregnancy in multiple sclerosis. Clones were sequenced by immunoSEQ multiplex PCR, and TCRdb holds only the in-frame ones, with some missing. In the table there are about 36,000 clones, just over 90% of which are singletons. The sequences come from CD4+ T cells from peripheral blood mononuclear cells, collected after pregnancy. All receptors come from a female donor with multiple sclerosis, enrolled in a pregnancy study. Each CDR3 is given with its conserved first and last residue. D genes are given only for firm matches. Some rows have no size entry. The others give once, few or many, or a class for an expanded clone.

CDR3 DNA,CDR3 protein,clone size,V gene,CDR3 length,D gene,J gene
TGTGCCAGCAACCCCGGGACTACCGATACGCAGTATTTT,CASNPGTTDTQYF,.,TRBV9,13,TRBD2,TRBJ2-3
TGTGCCAGTGGAATGGACAGGCTAAGCAATCAGCCCCAGCATTTT,CASGMDRLSNQPQHF,.,TRBV2,15,TRBD1,TRBJ1-5
TGCGCCAGCAGCCATATCCCGGGACAGGCAGTCCTGAACACTGAAGCTTTCTTT,CASSHIPGQAVLNTEAFF,.,TRBV4-3,18,TRBD1,TRBJ1-1
TGCGCCAGCAGCTTGGTGGCAAGCTCCTACAATGAGCAGTTCTTC,CASSLVASSYNEQFF,.,TRBV5-1,15,.,TRBJ2-1
TGTGCCAGCAGACAGGGGGCGAGGGAGACCCAGTACTTC,CASRQGARETQYF,.,TRBV6-6,13,TRBD1,TRBJ2-5
TGTGCCAGCAGCTTAGAGAGGGCCTTCTCTGGAAACACCATATATTTT,CASSLERAFSGNTIYF,.,TRBV7-2,16,.,TRBJ1-3
TGTGCCAGCAGTTACTCAGGGGATTGGGGCACCGGGGAGCTGTTTTTT,CASSYSGDWGTGELFF,.,TRBV6-5,16,.,TRBJ2-2
TGTGCCAGTAGTCCCAGACAGGGGGCAGATACGCAGTATTTT,CASSPRQGADTQYF,.,TRBV19,14,TRBD1,TRBJ2-3
TGTGCCATCAGTGAGATAAACAGCCTGAATTCACCCCTCCACTTT,CAISEINSLNSPLHF,.,TRBV10-3,15,.,TRBJ1-6
TGTGCCAGCTCACTGAGGGGGGGTCTTGACGAGCAGTACTTC,CASSLRGGLDEQYF,once,TRBV18,14,.,TRBJ2-7
TGTGCCAGCTCACCAGGGCTAGCGACTAGCACAGATACGCAGTATTTT,CASSPGLATSTDTQYF,.,TRBV18,16,.,TRBJ2-3
TGTGCCAGCAGCTTGGGGGACAGGGGAACGGAGACCCAGTACTTC,CASSLGDRGTETQYF,.,TRBV5-4,15,TRBD1,TRBJ2-5
TGTGCCAGCAGTTACCCGTTAGGGGGAGGGCCCGGGGAGCAGTACTTC,CASSYPLGGGPGEQYF,.,TRBV6-6,16,.,TRBJ2-7
TGTGCCAGCAGCTTTCCAGGGGGTGCCGGGGAGCTGTTTTTT,CASSFPGGAGELFF,once,TRBV7-3,14,TRBD1,TRBJ2-2
TGCGCCAGCAGCTCCCAGGGGAATTCACCCCTCCACTTT,CASSSQGNSPLHF,.,TRBV5-1,13,.,TRBJ1-6
TGTGCCAGCAGCTTACGCCCTCACGGGGGGAACACCATATATTTT,CASSLRPHGGNTIYF,.,TRBV7-6,15,.,TRBJ1-3
TGTGCCAGCAGTTTAAGGGGTTCGGGTACCGGGGAGCTGTTTTTT,CASSLRGSGTGELFF,.,TRBV27,15,.,TRBJ2-2
TGTGCCAGCAGTGAGACAGAGAAGCAGTTCTTC,CASSETEKQFF,.,TRBV6-1,11,.,TRBJ2-1
TGTGCCAGTAGTACCCTACAGGGACCCAACGAGCAGTACTTC,CASSTLQGPNEQYF,.,TRBV19,14,.,TRBJ2-7
TGTGCCAGCAGTCTAGCGGGGGGCACCTACGAGCAGTACTTC,CASSLAGGTYEQYF,.,TRBV9,14,TRBD2,TRBJ2-7
TGTGCCAGCAGCCTGGACAGGGGATCTGGAAACACCATATATTTT,CASSLDRGSGNTIYF,.,TRBV5-4,15,TRBD1,TRBJ1-3
TGCGCCAGCAGCTTGGCTCCTACTAGCGGGAACTACAATGAGCAGTTCTTC,CASSLAPTSGNYNEQFF,.,TRBV5-1,17,TRBD2,TRBJ2-1
TGTGCCAGCAGCTTCCGGGGTGGAAACACCATATATTTT,CASSFRGGNTIYF,.,TRBV11-2,13,.,TRBJ1-3
TGCGCCAGCAGACCCAGCGGGAGACCCGTGGATGAGCAGTTCTTC,CASRPSGRPVDEQFF,.,TRBV10-1,15,TRBD2,TRBJ2-1
TGTGCCAGCAGCCAAGACAGACCCAACAACCTCCTGAGGACTGAAGCTTTCTTT,CASSQDRPNNLLRTEAFF,.,TRBV7-8,18,.,TRBJ1-1
TGTGCCACCCTGGACAGGGGGTACGTGAATGAGCAGTTCTTC,CATLDRGYVNEQFF,.,TRBV10-3,14,TRBD1,TRBJ2-1
TGTGCCAGCAGTCCTAGGACAGGGCGAAATGAAAAACTGTTTTTT,CASSPRTGRNEKLFF,.,TRBV2,15,TRBD1,TRBJ1-4
TGCAGCGCTAAAAGCGGGAGGGTGAACGAGCAGTACTTC,CSAKSGRVNEQYF,.,TRBV29-1,13,TRBD2,TRBJ2-7
TGTGCCAGCAGCCCCCGGGAGGGGAGCACCGGGGAGCTGTTTTTT,CASSPREGSTGELFF,.,TRBV5-4,15,TRBD2,TRBJ2-2
TGCGCCAGCAGCGTGGGACTAGCGGGAGGGGATCAAGAGACCCAGTACTTC,CASSVGLAGGDQETQYF,once,TRBV10-1,17,TRBD2,TRBJ2-5
TGTGCCAGCAGCGCCCCTGGAAGCGGGGTTAGAGATACGCAGTATTTT,CASSAPGSGVRDTQYF,.,TRBV7-9,16,TRBD2,TRBJ2-3
TGCGCCAGCAGGGGTGGGCTTCGGTTTAATTCACCCCTCCACTTT,CASRGGLRFNSPLHF,.,TRBV5-1,15,.,TRBJ1-6
TGCAGTGCTAAACGGGGCGAGCAGTACTTC,CSAKRGEQYF,.,TRBV20-1,10,.,TRBJ2-7
TGCGCCAGCAGCTCCGGGATTTCCAATCAGCCCCAGCATTTT,CASSSGISNQPQHF,few,TRBV5-1,14,.,TRBJ1-5
TGTGCCAGCAGCGCAACCGGGACAACGAACACCGGGGAGCTGTTTTTT,CASSATGTTNTGELFF,.,TRBV9,16,.,TRBJ2-2
TGCGCCAGCAGCCAAACCGGGACAGGGGGAAATGAGCAGTTCTTC,CASSQTGTGGNEQFF,.,TRBV4-1,15,TRBD1,TRBJ2-1
TGTGCCAGTAGTCCGGCCCGGCGGCAGGGGGCTACCTATGGCTACACCTTC,CASSPARRQGATYGYTF,.,TRBV19,17,TRBD1,TRBJ1-2
TGTGCCAGTAGTATCGGACTAGCGGGGGAAGAGACCCAGTACTTC,CASSIGLAGEETQYF,.,TRBV19,15,TRBD2,TRBJ2-5
TGTGCCAGCAGCGTCAGCCCAGGGGCCCCATATGGCTACACCTTC,CASSVSPGAPYGYTF,.,TRBV9,15,.,TRBJ1-2
TGTGCCAGCAGTGAAGCTACAGGGGCCAGGGAGACCCAGTACTTC,CASSEATGARETQYF,.,TRBV6-1,15,TRBD1,TRBJ2-5
TGTGCCAGCAGCGTATCCGGGGCGACTAGCAAATTCCACAATGAGCAGTTCTTC,CASSVSGATSKFHNEQFF,.,TRBV9,18,TRBD2,TRBJ2-1
TGTGCCAGCAGTTACGGGTTTGCTTGGGGCTCCGGGGAGCTGTTTTTT,CASSYGFAWGSGELFF,.,TRBV6-5,16,.,TRBJ2-2
TGTGCCAGCAATAGCTTCCGGGACAATGAGCAGTTCTTC,CASNSFRDNEQFF,.,TRBV19,13,.,TRBJ2-1
TGTGCCAGCAGCTTAACAAGGGACAGGGGTGGCTACACCTTC,CASSLTRDRGGYTF,.,TRBV7-3,14,TRBD1,TRBJ1-2
TGTGCCAGCAGTCCCTTCGGACAGTCAAGAGGGGAGACCCAGTACTTC,CASSPFGQSRGETQYF,.,TRBV27,16,.,TRBJ2-5
TGTGCCATCAGGGGGACTGGCAACACTGAAGCTTTCTTT,CAIRGTGNTEAFF,.,TRBV10-3,13,.,TRBJ1-1
TGTGCCAGCAGTGTCGACAGGGACACTGAAGCTTTCTTT,CASSVDRDTEAFF,.,TRBV2,13,TRBD1,TRBJ1-1
TGTGCCAGCAGTTCGGGACTTAACACAGATACGCAGTATTTT,CASSSGLNTDTQYF,.,TRBV28,14,.,TRBJ2-3
TGTGCCAGTAGTCTCCCTCCATTCCCCGGGGGGCTAGCCAAAAACATTCAGTACTTC,CASSLPPFPGGLAKNIQYF,.,TRBV19,19,.,TRBJ2-4
TGTGCCAGCAGCCGACAGGGTGCAGCTTTCTTT,CASSRQGAAFF,.,TRBV6-1,11,TRBD1,TRBJ1-1
TGTGCCAGCAAGGGGGTGGGAAACATTCAGTACTTC,CASKGVGNIQYF,.,TRBV7-9,12,.,TRBJ2-4